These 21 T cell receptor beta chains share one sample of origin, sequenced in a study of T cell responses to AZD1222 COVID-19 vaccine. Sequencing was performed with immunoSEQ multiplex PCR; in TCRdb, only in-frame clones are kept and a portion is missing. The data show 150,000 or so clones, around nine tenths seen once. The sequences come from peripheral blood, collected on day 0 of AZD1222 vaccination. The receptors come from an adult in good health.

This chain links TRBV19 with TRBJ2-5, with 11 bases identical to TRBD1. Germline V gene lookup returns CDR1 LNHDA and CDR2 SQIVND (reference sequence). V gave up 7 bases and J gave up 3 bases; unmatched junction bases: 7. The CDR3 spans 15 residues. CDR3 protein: CASTSAGQGEETQYF. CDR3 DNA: TGTGCCAGTACCTCGGCGGGACAGGGGGAAGAGACCCAGTACTTC.

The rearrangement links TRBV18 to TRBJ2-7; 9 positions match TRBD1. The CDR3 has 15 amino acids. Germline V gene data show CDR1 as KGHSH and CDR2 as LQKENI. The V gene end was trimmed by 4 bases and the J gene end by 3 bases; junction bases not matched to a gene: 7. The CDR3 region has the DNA TGTGCCAGCTCACAAGCGTCGGGACAGGGCTACGAGCAGTACTTC. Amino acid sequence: CASSQASGQGYEQYF.

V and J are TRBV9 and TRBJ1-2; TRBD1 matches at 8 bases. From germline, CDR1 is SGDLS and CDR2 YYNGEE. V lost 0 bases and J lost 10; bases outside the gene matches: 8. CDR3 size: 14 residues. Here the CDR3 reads CASSVGRTGTDYTF. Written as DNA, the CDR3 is TGTGCCAGCAGCGTAGGTCGGACAGGGACGGACTACACCTTC.

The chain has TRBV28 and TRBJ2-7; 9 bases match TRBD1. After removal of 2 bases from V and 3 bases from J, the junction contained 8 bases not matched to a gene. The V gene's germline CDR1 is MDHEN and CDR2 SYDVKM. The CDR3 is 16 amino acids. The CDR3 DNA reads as TGTGCCAGCAGTTTAGGGGGACAGGGAGGGATCTACGAGCAGTACTTC. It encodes CASSLGGQGGIYEQYF.

CDR3 sequence: CATSDVGVGEKLFF. CDR3 bases: TGTGCCACCAGTGATGTAGGGGTTGGGGAAAAACTGTTTTTT. The chain has TRBV24-1 and TRBJ1-4; a possible D gene is TRBD1 (5 bases). CDR3 length: 14 amino acids. From germline, CDR1 is KGHDR and CDR2 SFDVKD. V lost 3 bases to trimming and J lost 8 bases, with 12 bases between them.

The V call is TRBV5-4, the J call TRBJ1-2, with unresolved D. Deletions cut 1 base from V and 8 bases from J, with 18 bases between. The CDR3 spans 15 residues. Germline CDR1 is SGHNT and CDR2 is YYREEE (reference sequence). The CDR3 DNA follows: TGTGCCAGCAGCTTGAATGAGGGCAGGCTGGGGGGCTACACCTTC. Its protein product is CASSLNEGRLGGYTF.

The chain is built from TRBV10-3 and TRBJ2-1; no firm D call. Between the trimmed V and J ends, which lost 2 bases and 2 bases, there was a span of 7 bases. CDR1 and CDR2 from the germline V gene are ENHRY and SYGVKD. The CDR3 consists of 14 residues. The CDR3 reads CAISESNTYNEQFF. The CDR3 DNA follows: TGTGCCATCAGTGAGAGTAATACCTACAATGAGCAGTTCTTC.

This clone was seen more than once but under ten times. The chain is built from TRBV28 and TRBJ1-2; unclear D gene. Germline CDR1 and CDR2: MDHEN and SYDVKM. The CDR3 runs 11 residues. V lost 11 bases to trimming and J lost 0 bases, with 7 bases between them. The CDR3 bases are TGTGCCGAGGCGTCTAACTATGGCTACACCTTC. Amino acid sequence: CAEASNYGYTF.

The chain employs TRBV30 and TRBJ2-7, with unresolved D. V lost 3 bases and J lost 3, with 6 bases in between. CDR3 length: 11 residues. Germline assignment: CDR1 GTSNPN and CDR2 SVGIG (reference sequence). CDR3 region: CAWSPGYEQYF. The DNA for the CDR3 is TGTGCCTGGAGCCCAGGCTACGAGCAGTACTTC.

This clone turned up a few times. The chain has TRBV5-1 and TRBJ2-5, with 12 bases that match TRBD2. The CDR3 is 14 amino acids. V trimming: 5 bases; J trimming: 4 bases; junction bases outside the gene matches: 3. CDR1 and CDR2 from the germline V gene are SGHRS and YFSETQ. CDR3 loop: CASRPGLAGETQYF. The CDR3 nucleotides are TGCGCCAGCAGACCGGGACTAGCGGGAGAGACCCAGTACTTC.

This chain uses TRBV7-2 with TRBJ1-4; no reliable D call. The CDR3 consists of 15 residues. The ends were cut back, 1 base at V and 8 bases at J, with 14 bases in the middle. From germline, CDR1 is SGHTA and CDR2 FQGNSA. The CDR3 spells CASSLVVSVQEKLFF. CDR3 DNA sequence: TGTGCCAGCAGCTTAGTGGTGTCAGTACAAGAAAAACTGTTTTTT.

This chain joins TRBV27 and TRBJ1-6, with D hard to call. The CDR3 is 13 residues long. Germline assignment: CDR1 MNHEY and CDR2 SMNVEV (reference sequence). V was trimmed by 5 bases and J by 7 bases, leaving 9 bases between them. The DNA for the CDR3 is TGTGCCAGCAGTGTCCGATTCAATTCACCCCTCCACTTT. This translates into CASSVRFNSPLHF.

In DNA form, the CDR3 reads TGTGCCAGCAGCTTAGCTGTAAGAGGACAGTTGAGCTCTGGAAACACCATATATTTT. It translates to CASSLAVRGQLSSGNTIYF. The chain has TRBV7-6 and TRBJ1-3, with D possibly TRBD1 on 6 matching bases. The CDR3 is 19 residues long. Trimming left V 0 bases short and J 0 bases short, with 18 bases between. In germline, CDR1 is SGHVS, CDR2 FNYEAQ.

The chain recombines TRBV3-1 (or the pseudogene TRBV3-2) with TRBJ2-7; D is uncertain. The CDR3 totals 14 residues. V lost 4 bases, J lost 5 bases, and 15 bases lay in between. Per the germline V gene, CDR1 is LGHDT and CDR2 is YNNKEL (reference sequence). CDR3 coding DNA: TGTGCCAGCAGCCCCGGAGCTCCTCACGACGAGCAGTACTTC. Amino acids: CASSPGAPHDEQYF.

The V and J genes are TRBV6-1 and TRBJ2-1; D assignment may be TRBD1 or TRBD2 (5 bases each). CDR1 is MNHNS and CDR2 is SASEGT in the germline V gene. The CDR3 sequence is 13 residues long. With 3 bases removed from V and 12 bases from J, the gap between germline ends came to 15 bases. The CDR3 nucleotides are TGTGCCAGCAGTGATTCTGTGGGACGCGGGCAGTTCTTC. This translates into CASSDSVGRGQFF.

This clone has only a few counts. The CDR3 spells CASSQEKGQTLRNTEAFF. CDR3 nucleotide sequence: TGCGCCAGCAGCCAAGAAAAGGGACAGACTTTGAGAAACACTGAAGCTTTCTTT. The chain links TRBV4-3 to TRBJ1-1, with 7 nucleotides matching TRBD1. The CDR3 consists of 18 residues. The germline gives CDR1 LGHNA, CDR2 YSLEER. Germline trimming cut 0 bases from V and 2 bases from J; bases unmatched to any gene: 12.

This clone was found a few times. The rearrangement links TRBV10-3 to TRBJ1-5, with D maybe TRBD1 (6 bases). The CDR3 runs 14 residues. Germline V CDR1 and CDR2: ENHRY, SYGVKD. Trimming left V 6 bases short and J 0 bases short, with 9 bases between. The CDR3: CAISGGYSNQPQHF. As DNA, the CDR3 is TGTGCCATCAGCGGGGGCTATAGCAATCAGCCCCAGCATTTT.

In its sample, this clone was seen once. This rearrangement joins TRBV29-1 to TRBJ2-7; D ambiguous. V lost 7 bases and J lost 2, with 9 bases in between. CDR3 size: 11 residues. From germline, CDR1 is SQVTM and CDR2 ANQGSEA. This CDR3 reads CSAGFAYEQYF. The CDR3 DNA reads TGCAGCGCCGGTTTCGCCTACGAGCAGTACTTC.

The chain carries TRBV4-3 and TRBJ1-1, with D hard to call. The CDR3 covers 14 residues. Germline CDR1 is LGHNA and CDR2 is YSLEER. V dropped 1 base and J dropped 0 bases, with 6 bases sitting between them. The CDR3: CASSQVIMNTEAFF. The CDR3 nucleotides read TGCGCCAGCAGCCAAGTTATAATGAACACTGAAGCTTTCTTT.

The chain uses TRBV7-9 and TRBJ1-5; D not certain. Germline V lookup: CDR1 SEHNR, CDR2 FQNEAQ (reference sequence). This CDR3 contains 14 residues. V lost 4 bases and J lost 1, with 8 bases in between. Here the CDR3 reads CASSSDGSNQPQHF. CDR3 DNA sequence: TGTGCCAGCAGCTCGGACGGAAGCAATCAGCCCCAGCATTTT. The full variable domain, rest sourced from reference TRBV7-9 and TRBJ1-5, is DTGVSQNPRHKITKRGQNVTFRCDPISEHNRLYWYRQTLGQGPEFLTYFQNEAQLEKSRLLSDRFSAERPKGSFSTLEIQRTEQGDSAMYLCASSSDGSNQPQHFGDGTRLSIL.

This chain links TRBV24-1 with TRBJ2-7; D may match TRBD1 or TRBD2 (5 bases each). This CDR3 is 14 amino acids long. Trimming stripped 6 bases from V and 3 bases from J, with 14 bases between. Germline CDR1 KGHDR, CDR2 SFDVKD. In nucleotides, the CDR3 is TGTGCCACCAGTCCTGGGACCGAAATCTACGAGCAGTACTTC. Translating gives CATSPGTEIYEQYF.